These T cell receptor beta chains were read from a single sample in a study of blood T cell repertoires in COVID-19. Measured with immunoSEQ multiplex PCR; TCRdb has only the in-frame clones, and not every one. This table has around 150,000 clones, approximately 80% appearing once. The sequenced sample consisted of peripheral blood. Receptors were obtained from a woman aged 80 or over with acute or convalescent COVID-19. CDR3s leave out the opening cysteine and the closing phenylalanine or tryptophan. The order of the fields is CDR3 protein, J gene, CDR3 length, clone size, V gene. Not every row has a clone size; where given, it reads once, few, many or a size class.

ASSFRWGREGHSTDTQY,TRBJ2-3,17,once,TRBV27
ASSTYRAGANVLT,TRBJ2-6,13,.,TRBV6-5
ASSSDLGVSSYEQY,TRBJ2-7,14,many,TRBV11-2
ASREGQGGTGELF,TRBJ2-2,13,.,TRBV6-4
ASSKGGGDSLLFYT,TRBJ1-2,14,.,TRBV21-1
AISETRTGWNTEAF,TRBJ1-1,14,.,TRBV10-3
ASSSGQGIYETQY,TRBJ2-5,13,.,TRBV7-6
ASSRLAGLSYEQY,TRBJ2-7,13,.,TRBV14
ASSQVAASGTTDTQY,TRBJ2-3,15,.,TRBV3-1/TRBV3-2
ASRGQGPTGELF,TRBJ2-2,12,.,TRBV6-4